This record concerns one T cell receptor (beta chain) sequence. Its target is not known. Assay used: immunoSEQ multiplex PCR; TCRdb lists only in-frame clones, some missing. The sample lists some 50,000 clones, 88% occurring once. The record originates from a study of OX40 agonist ivuxolimab in advanced cancers. Study context: Among those enrolled, mean age was roughly 62 years (range about 23 to 90) and approximately 83% were male. Whole-study results and caveats: Both CD4+ and CD8+ T cell populations in blood had undergone clonal expansion by week 6 at 0.1 to 3.0 mg/kg.

There are 16 residues in the CDR3. Germline-derived CDR1 and CDR2 are SGHVS and FQNEAQ. Trimming removed 4 bases at V and 2 bases at J, with 14 bases between. This TCR was sampled from an adult with an advanced solid tumor such as melanoma, head and neck, liver or kidney cancer. V usage is TRBV7-8 and J usage is TRBJ1-4; D perhaps matches TRBD1 (5 bases). This sample comprised CD4+ or CD8+ T cells sorted from blood, obtained in a trial of the OX40 agonist ivuxolimab. The DNA for the CDR3 is TGTGCCAGCAGCTCAACACCGGGACGGACTAATGAAAAACTGTTTTTT. It specifies CASSSTPGRTNEKLFF.